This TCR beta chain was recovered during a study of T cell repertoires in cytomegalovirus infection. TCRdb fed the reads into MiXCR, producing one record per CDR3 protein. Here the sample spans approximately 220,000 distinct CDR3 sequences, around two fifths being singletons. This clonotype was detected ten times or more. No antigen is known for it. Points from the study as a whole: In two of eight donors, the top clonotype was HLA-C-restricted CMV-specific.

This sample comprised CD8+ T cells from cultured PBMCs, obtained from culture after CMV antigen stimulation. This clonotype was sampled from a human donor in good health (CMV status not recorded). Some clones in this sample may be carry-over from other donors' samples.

This CDR3 is CASSPGARTNTEAFF. Written as DNA, the CDR3 is TGTGCCAGCAGCCCCGGCGCGAGGACGAACACTGAAGCTTTCTTT. J is TRBJ1-1 and V is TRBV4-2, with D unresolved. Looked up from germline, CDR1 is LGHNA and CDR2 is YNFKEQ. The germline V and J ends were trimmed by 4 bases and 1 base, with 13 bases remaining between them. This CDR3 is 15 amino acids long.